Listed here are 22 T cell receptor beta chains from one sample, sequenced in a study of shared clonotypes between healthy human individuals. Produced via immunoSEQ multiplex PCR; TCRdb's table is partial and in-frame only. The sample consists of about 680,000 clones, under 95% of them appearing once. As defined, naive CD8 cells were CD45RO-negative and positively selected for CCR7, with terminally differentiated effector memory CD45RA+ cells excluded. Sequenced: naive CD8+ T cells sorted from blood. The origin of the receptors is a man aged 25 to 40 in good health.

This chain connects TRBV7-9 to TRBJ2-5; TRBD1 matches 7 bases. V shed 5 bases and J 3 bases; nucleotides not matched to a gene: 9. In germline, CDR1 is SEHNR, CDR2 FQNEAQ (reference sequence). This CDR3 is 15 amino acids long. The CDR3: CASSTDGQAEETQYF. The CDR3 DNA reads TGTGCCAGCAGCACAGACGGACAGGCAGAAGAGACCCAGTACTTC.

The chain's CDR3 is CASSRQGLNEKLFF. In DNA form, the CDR3 reads TGTGCCAGCAGCCGACAGGGGCTTAATGAAAAACTGTTTTTT. The chain employs TRBV7-9 and TRBJ1-4; the match to TRBD1 covers 8 bases. The junction had 3 bases not matched to a gene; V was cut back by 5 bases and J by 4 bases. The CDR3 is 14 amino acids. Germline assignment: CDR1 SEHNR and CDR2 FQNEAQ (reference sequence).

The chain recombines TRBV6-5 with TRBJ1-2; TRBD1 might be the D (5 bases). Trimming shortened V by 4 bases and J by 4 bases, and 13 bases separated the two germline ends. Germline V lookup: CDR1 MNHEY, CDR2 SVGAGI. This CDR3 has 14 residues. CDR3 nucleotide sequence: TGTGCCAGCAGTTCCCCAGGGATAAGCTATGGCTACACCTTC. It encodes CASSSPGISYGYTF.

This clone was recorded a few times. This chain joins TRBV25-1 and TRBJ2-1; the D gene is possibly TRBD1 (5 bases). This CDR3 is built from 12 residues. The ends were cut back, 3 bases at V and 10 bases at J, with 10 bases in the middle. Germline lookup yields CDR1 MGHDK and CDR2 SYGVNS. The CDR3 reads CASSEGQGEQFF. The CDR3, as DNA: TGTGCCAGCAGTGAGGGGCAAGGGGAGCAGTTCTTC.

The rearrangement uses TRBV29-1 and TRBJ1-2, with D uncertain. Trimming pared 1 base from V and 1 base from J, leaving 13 bases between. The length of the CDR3 is 15 residues. Germline CDR1 reads SQVTM; CDR2 reads ANQGSEA. The CDR3: CSVEADPGGNYGYTF. Written as DNA, the CDR3 is TGCAGCGTTGAAGCGGACCCCGGAGGTAACTATGGCTACACCTTC. The whole variable domain, remainder taken from reference TRBV29-1 and TRBJ1-2, is SAVISQKPSRDICQRGTSLTIQCQVDSQVTMMFWYRQQPGQSLTLIATANQGSEATYESGFVIDKFPISRPNLTFSTLTVSNMSPEDSSIYLCSVEADPGGNYGYTFGSGTRLTVV.

The chain recombines TRBV7-9 with TRBJ2-3; unclear D gene. Between the trimmed V and J ends, which lost 5 bases and 4 bases, there was a span of 10 bases. CDR3 size: 13 residues. Germline CDR1 and CDR2: SEHNR and FQNEAQ (reference sequence). This CDR3 is CASSTVQADTQYF. The CDR3 region has the DNA TGTGCCAGCAGCACAGTCCAAGCAGATACGCAGTATTTT.

The chain combines TRBV5-8 with TRBJ1-4, with D maybe TRBD1 (5 bases). Trimming stripped 4 bases from V and 6 bases from J, with 19 bases between. There are 16 residues in the CDR3. Germline CDR1 and CDR2: SGHTS and YDEGEE. The CDR3 DNA is TGTGCCAGCAGCCCCCTCGCAGGGCTACTCGATGAAAAACTGTTTTTT. This gives the protein CASSPLAGLLDEKLFF. The entire variable domain, with the rest obtained from reference TRBV5-8 and TRBJ1-4, is as follows: EAGVTQSPTHLIKTRGQQATLRCSPISGHTSVYWYQQALGLGLQFLLWYDEGEERNRGNFPPRFSGRQFPNYSSELNVNALELEDSALYLCASSPLAGLLDEKLFFGSGTQLSVL.

V is TRBV5-4 and J is TRBJ2-3; no reliable D call. The CDR3 has 12 amino acids. Germline CDR1 reads SGHNT; CDR2 reads YYREEE (reference sequence). Trimming left V 5 bases short and J 4 bases short, with 8 bases between. CDR3 nucleotide sequence: TGTGCCAGCAGGCACGGGCCAGATACGCAGTATTTT. It is translated as CASRHGPDTQYF.

The rearrangement uses TRBV7-8 and TRBJ2-7; 8 bases are a match to TRBD1. The CDR3 extends over 14 amino acids. Germline V gives CDR1 SGHVS, CDR2 FQNEAQ. Germline trimming cut 1 base from V and 4 bases from J; bases unmatched to any gene: 3. Here the CDR3 reads CASSLGRGQYEQYF. DNA for the CDR3: TGTGCCAGCAGCTTAGGCAGGGGGCAATACGAGCAGTACTTC. The complete variable domain, with remaining parts taken from reference TRBV7-8 and TRBJ2-7, reads GAGVSQSPRYKVAKRGQDVALRCDPISGHVSLFWYQQALGQGPEFLTYFQNEAQLDKSGLPSDRFFAERPEGSVSTLKIQRTQQEDSAVYLCASSLGRGQYEQYFGPGTRLTVT.

The rearrangement uses TRBV28 and TRBJ1-1; D uncertain. V was shortened by 3 bases and J by 5 bases, with 19 bases between the two germline ends. The CDR3 runs 16 residues. Per germline, CDR1 MDHEN and CDR2 SYDVKM. CDR3 nucleotides: TGTGCCAGCAGTTTGGGGATTCGCGGAAAAAGGACTGAAGCTTTCTTT. Translated, it gives CASSLGIRGKRTEAFF.

The genes are TRBV4-1 and TRBJ2-1; 10 bases line up with TRBD2. V lost 3 bases and J lost 1; bases outside the gene matches: 6. This CDR3 contains 17 residues. Germline CDR1 is MGHRA and CDR2 is YSYEKL. The CDR3 loop reads CASSQLAGATSYNEQFF. The CDR3 DNA is TGCGCCAGCAGCCAGCTAGCGGGAGCGACTTCCTACAATGAGCAGTTCTTC.

The chain has TRBV15 and TRBJ2-1, with D uncertain. Trimming cost V 4 bases and J 3 bases, with 13 bases left between them. CDR1 LNHNV and CDR2 YYDKDF come from the germline V gene (reference sequence). The CDR3 has 15 residues. The CDR3 reads CATSIPSADYNEQFF. The CDR3 nucleotides read TGTGCCACCAGCATTCCCAGCGCCGACTACAATGAGCAGTTCTTC.

J is TRBJ2-7 and V is TRBV27, with 9 bases lining up with TRBD2. Germline CDR1 reads MNHEY; CDR2 reads SMNVEV (reference sequence). V shed 3 bases, J shed 4 bases, and the junction held 7 bases outside the gene matches. The CDR3 has 15 residues. This CDR3 reads CASSFFAGGQYEQYF. The CDR3 coding sequence is TGTGCCAGCAGTTTTTTTGCGGGAGGGCAATACGAGCAGTACTTC.

The chain uses TRBV30 and TRBJ2-1; TRBD1 aligns across 8 bases. This CDR3 comprises 15 residues. V gave up 0 bases and J gave up 8 bases; unmatched junction bases: 9. Germline CDR1 GTSNPN, CDR2 SVGIG (reference sequence). The DNA of the CDR3 is TGTGCCTGGAGTGTAGGGGCAGGGGGCGGCGATGAGCAGTTCTTC. Amino acids: CAWSVGAGGGDEQFF.

The CDR3 nucleotides read TGTGCCTGGAGCCAACTCACCGGGACAGGCACCGACAATGAAAAACTGTTTTTT. It is translated as CAWSQLTGTGTDNEKLFF. This chain links TRBV30 with TRBJ1-4; 8 bases line up with TRBD1. This CDR3 has 18 amino acids. The ends lost 3 bases at V and 5 bases at J; junction bases unmatched: 17. The germline V gene encodes CDR1 GTSNPN and CDR2 SVGIG (reference sequence). Full variable domain (outside the CDR3, taken from reference TRBV30 and TRBJ1-4): SQTIHQWPATLVQPVGSPLSLECTVEGTSNPNLYWYRQAAGRGLQLLFYSVGIGQISSEVPQNLSASRPQDRQFILSSKKLLLSDSGFYLCAWSQLTGTGTDNEKLFFGSGTQLSVL.

The V gene is TRBV4-3, the J gene TRBJ2-1; 12 bases align to TRBD1. CDR1 LGHNA and CDR2 YSLEER come from the germline V gene. V shed 5 bases, J shed 6 bases, and the junction held 5 bases outside the gene matches. The CDR3 runs 15 residues. The CDR3 sequence: CASSAGTGGRNEQFF. The CDR3 bases are TGCGCCAGCAGCGCCGGGACAGGGGGCCGCAATGAGCAGTTCTTC.

This clone occurred many times. This chain connects TRBV9 to TRBJ1-2; D remains unclear. The CDR3 length is 12 residues. V shed 4 bases and J shed 4 bases, with 8 bases lying between them. Germline V gives CDR1 SGDLS, CDR2 YYNGEE. In nucleotides, the CDR3 is TGTGCCAGCAGCTACAACAGCTATGGCTACACCTTC. Amino acids: CASSYNSYGYTF.

This chain connects TRBV5-1 to TRBJ1-4, with D possibly being TRBD1 (5 bases). This CDR3 spans 15 amino acids. The V end was cut by 5 bases, the J end by 8 bases, with 19 bases between. Germline loops: CDR1 SGHRS, CDR2 YFSETQ. CDR3 bases: TGCGCCAGCAGTCAAGAAGGGACGGAGACCGAAAAACTGTTTTTT. Protein product: CASSQEGTETEKLFF.

About this clone: This sequence is one base from a far larger clone and is likely a read error. At the DNA level, this CDR3 is encoded by other sequences in the same sample as well. This chain uses TRBV6-6 with TRBJ2-6; unclear D gene. The CDR3 has 14 residues. The germline CDR1 and CDR2 sequences are MNHNY and SVGAGI (reference sequence). The V gene lost 2 bases and the J gene lost 0 bases, with 2 bases spanning the gap. This CDR3 reads CASSYSSGANVLTF. The CDR3 DNA reads as TGTGCCAGCAGTTACAGCTCTGGGGCCAACGTCCTGACTTTC.

This clone is a singleton in its sample. This rearrangement joins TRBV14 to TRBJ2-5, with D tentatively TRBD1 (5 bases). Germline V gene data show CDR1 as SGHDN and CDR2 as FVKESK. V lost 0 bases and J lost 3, with 11 bases in between. The CDR3 consists of 15 residues. The CDR3 spells CASSQEVATEETQYF. DNA for the CDR3: TGTGCCAGCAGCCAAGAAGTTGCGACAGAAGAGACCCAGTACTTC.

This chain joins TRBV5-6 and TRBJ2-7, with D hard to call. There are 14 residues in the CDR3. Germline V gene lookup returns CDR1 SGHDT and CDR2 YYEEEE. V was pared by 0 bases and J by 1 base, with 8 bases between. CDR3 DNA sequence: TGTGCCAGCAGCTTGGTGTGGGGATCCTACGAGCAGTACTTC. Translated, it gives CASSLVWGSYEQYF.

This chain connects TRBV6-1 to TRBJ2-7, with 7 bases that match TRBD2. In germline, CDR1 is MNHNS, CDR2 SASEGT. J lost 2 bases, V lost 2 bases, and 6 bases had no gene match. The CDR3 extends over 15 amino acids. The CDR3 sequence is CASSEPGGGPYEQYF. The DNA of the CDR3 is TGTGCCAGCAGTGAACCGGGAGGTGGTCCCTACGAGCAGTACTTC.